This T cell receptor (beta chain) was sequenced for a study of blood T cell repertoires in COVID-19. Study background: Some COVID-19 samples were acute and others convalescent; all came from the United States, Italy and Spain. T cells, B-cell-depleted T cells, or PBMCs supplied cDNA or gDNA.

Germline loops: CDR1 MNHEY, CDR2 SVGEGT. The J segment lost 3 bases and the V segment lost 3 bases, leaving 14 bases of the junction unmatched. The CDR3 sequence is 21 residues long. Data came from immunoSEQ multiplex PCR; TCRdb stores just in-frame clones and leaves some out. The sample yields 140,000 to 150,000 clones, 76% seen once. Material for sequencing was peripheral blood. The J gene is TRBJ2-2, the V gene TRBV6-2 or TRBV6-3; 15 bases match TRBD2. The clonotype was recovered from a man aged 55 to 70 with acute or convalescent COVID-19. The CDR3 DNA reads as TGTGCCAGCAGTTATAGCACAGGACTAGCGGGAGGGCCGAGGCACACCGGGGAGCTGTTTTTT. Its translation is CASSYSTGLAGGPRHTGELFF.